These 20 T cell receptor beta chains were sequenced from one sample in a study of molecular identifiers for immune sequencing clone quantification. Each CDR3 protein is one row after TCRdb ran MiXCR on the PCR reads. The table lists about 630,000 distinct CDR3 sequences, about 25% of them singletons. The sample taken for sequencing was naive CD8+ T cells from blood, with Jurkat cell RNA spiked in. Described subset: FACS-sorted CD8+CD4-CCR7+CD45RA+ naive T cells. The source is a human donor in good health. Some libraries in this study had Jurkat cell RNA spiked in.

This chain links TRBV2 with TRBJ2-3; no clear D gene. V gave up 8 bases and J gave up 6 bases, with 12 bases separating them. The V gene's germline CDR1 is SNHLY and CDR2 FYNNEI. This CDR3 spans 12 amino acids. This CDR3 is CASEGIRDTQYF. The CDR3 region has the DNA TGTGCCAGCGAAGGGATTAGGGATACGCAGTATTTT. Based on the CDR3 plus reference TRBV2 and TRBJ2-3, the full variable domain is EPEVTQTPSHQVTQMGQEVILRCVPISNHLYFYWYRQILGQKVEFLVSFYNNEISEKSEIFDDQFSVERPDGSNFTLKIRSTKLEDSAMYFCASEGIRDTQYFGPGTRLTVL.

V is TRBV21-1 and J is TRBJ1-1; TRBD1, as called in the table, went unchecked against the DNA. TRBV21-1 is reported as a pseudogene. There are 16 residues in the CDR3. The CDR3 nucleotides are TGTGCCAGCCGCAAAGCGGACGGGGGCTGTAACCCTGCCGCTTTCTTT. As protein: CASRKADGGCNPAAFF.

As to this clonotype: Germline is not matched at one junction end, which may reflect a read error. The genes are TRBV7-9 and TRBJ2-3; perhaps TRBD1 as D (5 bases). The CDR3 extends over 15 amino acids. Germline V gene data show CDR1 as SEHNR and CDR2 as FQNEAQ (reference sequence). The CDR3 loop reads CASSLGWGSTDTRYF. The CDR3 DNA follows: TGTGCCAGCAGCTTAGGATGGGGCAGCACAGATACGCGGTATTTT.

Details on this clonotype: Possible read error: a much larger clone is one base away. The gene calls are TRBV5-4 and TRBJ2-3, with D perhaps matching TRBD2 (6 bases). The CDR3 loop spans 16 amino acids. V lost 5 bases, J lost 3 bases, and 19 bases lay in between. Germline values: CDR1 SGHNT, CDR2 YYREEE (reference sequence). The CDR3 reads CASSSSGAGRTDTQYF. The CDR3, as DNA: TGTGCCAGCAGTAGTTCCGGGGCAGGGAGGACAGATACGCAGTATTTT.

This clonotype was detected a few times. The rearrangement links TRBV5-6 to TRBJ2-5; D may match TRBD1 or TRBD2 (5 bases each). V was pared by 7 bases and J by 4 bases, with 17 bases between. Germline V gene data show CDR1 as SGHDT and CDR2 as YYEEEE. The CDR3 has 14 residues. This CDR3 is CASRPSGGVETQYF. DNA for the CDR3: TGTGCCAGCCGCCCCTCTGGGGGAGTAGAGACCCAGTACTTC.

The chain couples TRBV10-2 to TRBJ2-5; 15 nucleotides agree with TRBD2. CDR3 length: 16 amino acids. With 6 bases clipped from V and 7 bases from J, the junction kept 9 bases outside the gene matches. CDR1 is WSHSY, CDR2 SAAADI, per germline. The DNA of the CDR3 is TGCGCCAGCAGCCTCGGGACTAGCGGGGGGTTGGGGACCCAGTACTTC. Its translation: CASSLGTSGGLGTQYF.

This clonotype was observed at least ten times. The genes are TRBV29-1 and TRBJ2-2; a possible D gene is TRBD1 (6 bases). The CDR3 sequence is 14 residues long. V lost 1 base to trimming and J lost 0 bases, with 6 bases between them. CDR1 SQVTM and CDR2 ANQGSEA come from the germline V gene. The CDR3 loop is CSVEGDTNTGELFF. CDR3 in DNA: TGCAGCGTTGAAGGGGACACGAACACCGGGGAGCTGTTTTTT.

About this clonotype itself: Possible read error: a much larger clone is one base away. The V and J genes are TRBV5-6 and TRBJ2-7; 11 bases agree with TRBD1. The germline gives CDR1 SGHDT, CDR2 YYEEEE. The CDR3 has 14 residues. In DNA, the CDR3 is TGTGCCAGCAGCCCGGACAGGGGGCAGTACGAGCGGTACTTC. As protein: CASSPDRGQYERYF.

The V gene is TRBV27, the J gene TRBJ2-1; no firm D call. The V gene's germline CDR1 is MNHEY and CDR2 SMNVEV (reference sequence). V was pared by 4 bases and J by 1 base, with 11 bases between. The CDR3 covers 15 residues. As DNA, the CDR3 is TGTGCCAGCAGTTCCCGCGAAAAGTCCTACAATGAGCAGTTCTTC. Its protein is CASSSREKSYNEQFF.

A note on this clonotype: This clone may be a read error of a much larger clone one base away. This chain uses TRBV12-3 or TRBV12-4 with TRBJ1-1; tentatively, D is TRBD1 (6 bases). With 7 bases removed from V and 6 bases from J, the gap between germline ends came to 15 bases. CDR3 size: 13 residues. The CDR3 reads CASKKNRVPEAFF. CDR3 sequence (DNA): TGTGCCAGCAAAAAAAACAGGGTACCTGAAGCTTTCTTT.

The V and J genes are TRBV19 and TRBJ2-7, with 10 bases aligning to TRBD1. The V gene end was trimmed by 5 bases and the J gene end by 4 bases; junction bases not matched to a gene: 11. This CDR3 has 16 residues. Germline-derived CDR1 and CDR2 are LNHDA and SQIVND (reference sequence). In nucleotides, the CDR3 is TGTGCCAGTAGTCCCAGAGAAGGGACAGGGGCTTACGAGCAGTACTTC. Its translation is CASSPREGTGAYEQYF.

This clonotype was picked up many times. The chain is built from TRBV20-1 and TRBJ2-4, with D uncertain. Germline lookup yields CDR1 DFQATT and CDR2 SNEGSKA (reference sequence). Trimming shortened V by 1 base and J by 0 bases, and 16 bases separated the two germline ends. CDR3 length: 17 residues. CDR3 DNA sequence: TGCAGTGCTAGAGGTGACAATAAACCGCTAGCCAAAAACATTCAGTACTTC. Translating gives CSARGDNKPLAKNIQYF.

This clonotype was seen only a few times. The chain has TRBV20-1 and TRBJ1-1; 7 nucleotides agree with TRBD1. The trim removed 6 bases at V and 6 bases at J, leaving 10 bases unmatched. This CDR3 is 13 amino acids long. Germline V CDR1 and CDR2: DFQATT, SNEGSKA (reference sequence). The CDR3 loop is CSAAGTDRPEAFF. The DNA for the CDR3 is TGCAGTGCGGCCGGGACAGATCGTCCTGAAGCTTTCTTT.

As to this clonotype: This may stem from a read error, because a much larger clone lies one nucleotide away. The V gene is TRBV24-1, the J gene TRBJ2-5; the D gene is possibly TRBD2 (6 bases). The CDR3 consists of 16 residues. V was shortened by 0 bases and J by 2 bases, with 12 bases between the two germline ends. Germline V gene sequence: CDR1 KGHDR, CDR2 SFDVKD. The DNA of the CDR3 is TGTGCCACCAGTGATTTGCCGCGGGACGGACAAGAGACCCAGTACTTC. This sequence encodes CATSDLPRDGQETQYF.

In this sample, this clonotype turned up once. The chain has TRBV19 and TRBJ2-7; the match to TRBD2 covers 8 bases. Per the germline V gene, CDR1 is LNHDA and CDR2 is SQIVND (reference sequence). The V and J ends lost 0 bases and 3 bases, in that order; junction bases with no gene match: 4. This CDR3 region has 15 residues. The CDR3 spells CASSIEGGGSYEQYF. In DNA form, the CDR3 reads TGTGCCAGTAGTATAGAGGGCGGGGGGAGCTACGAGCAGTACTTC.

This clonotype was picked up a small number of times. One junction end disagrees with the germline gene, perhaps due to a read error. The chain joins TRBV5-1 to TRBJ2-1, with D possibly TRBD1 on 5 matching bases. From germline, CDR1 is SGHRS and CDR2 YFSETQ. The CDR3 spans 12 residues. The CDR3: CAGRPPRVGQFF. CDR3 DNA sequence: TGCGCCGGCAGACCACCCAGGGTTGGCCAGTTCTTC. The whole variable domain, filled in from reference TRBV5-1 and TRBJ2-1, reads KAGVTQTPRYLIKTRGQQVTLSCSPISGHRSVSWYQQTPGQGLQFLFEYFSETQRNKGNFPGRFSGRQFSNSRSEMNVSTLELGDSALYLCAGRPPRVGQFFGPGTRLTVL.

This clonotype was counted only a few times. V gene TRBV19 combines with J gene TRBJ2-7; D might be TRBD1 (5 bases). Germline CDR1 is LNHDA and CDR2 is SQIVND (reference sequence). This CDR3 has 14 amino acids. Trimming stripped 8 bases from V and 3 bases from J, with 17 bases between. This CDR3 is CASGLGAGDYEQYF. The CDR3 nucleotides are TGTGCCAGTGGCCTAGGGGCAGGAGACTACGAGCAGTACTTC.

Only a few counts were recorded for this clonotype. The chain carries TRBV27 and TRBJ2-1, with TRBD1 matching over 9 bases. V was pared by 0 bases and J by 8 bases, with 5 bases of the junction left unmatched. The germline V gene has CDR1 MNHEY and CDR2 SMNVEV (reference sequence). The CDR3 sequence is 15 residues long. This CDR3 is CASSLSGTGIHEQFF. The CDR3 region has the DNA TGTGCCAGCAGTTTATCCGGGACAGGGATCCATGAGCAGTTCTTC.

In its sample, this clonotype was seen many times. The chain carries TRBV28 and TRBJ1-1; D is ambiguous. Germline CDR1 MDHEN, CDR2 SYDVKM. V dropped 3 bases and J dropped 1 base, with 9 bases sitting between them. CDR3 size: 14 residues. As DNA, the CDR3 is TGTGCCAGCAGTTTTCGCAGGTCGAACACTGAAGCTTTCTTT. This codes for CASSFRRSNTEAFF. Full variable domain (rest looked up from reference TRBV28 and TRBJ1-1): DVKVTQSSRYLVKRTGEKVFLECVQDMDHENMFWYRQDPGLGLRLIYFSYDVKMKEKGDIPEGYSVSREKKERFSLILESASTNQTSMYLCASSFRRSNTEAFFGQGTRLTVV.

In its sample, this clonotype was seen many times. V usage is TRBV21-1 and J usage is TRBJ1-1. TRBV21-1 counts as a pseudogene. The CDR3 extends over 12 amino acids. The CDR3 DNA sequence: TGTGCCAGCACAGAGATGGGCACTGAAGCTTTCTTT. It specifies CASTEMGTEAFF.